The 2 T cell receptor beta chains in this list originate from one sample, sequenced in a study of PD-L1 blockade in urothelial cancer. This sample's time point: peripheral blood 6 weeks after treatment start. Repertoires were generated with immunoSEQ multiplex PCR, while TCRdb's copy carries only in-frame clones and drops some. The data hold more than 95,000 clones, with 86% observed a single time. This material consisted of PBMCs, taken around atezolizumab (anti-PD-L1) treatment. The receptor source for this set is a man over 45 with urothelial cancer.

This chain connects TRBV28 to TRBJ1-1; TRBD1 aligns across 7 bases. Germline V gene data show CDR1 as MDHEN and CDR2 as SYDVKM. V trimming: 5 bases; J trimming: 4 bases; junction bases outside the gene matches: 10. The CDR3 length is 15 residues. Here the CDR3 reads CASSVIAGGLTEAFF. Written as DNA, the CDR3 is TGTGCCAGCAGTGTGATTGCAGGGGGTCTCACTGAAGCTTTCTTT.

The sample holds one count of this clone. One junction end disagrees with the germline gene, perhaps due to a read error. The chain combines TRBV7-7 with TRBJ2-1; tentative D call: TRBD2 (5 bases). This CDR3 is built from 15 residues. Germline CDR1 and CDR2: SSHAT and FNYEAQ (reference sequence). CDR3 sequence: CASSPLGRGYNEQFF. For the CDR3, the DNA is TGTGCTAGCAGCCCTCTAGGTCGGGGCTACAATGAGCAGTTCTTC.